This T cell receptor (beta chain) was profiled in a study of blood T cell repertoires in COVID-19 (dated by TCRdb to about 2020). Study-level background: Samples covering the acute and convalescent phases of COVID-19 were provided by collaborators in the United States, Italy and Spain. The prospective study material was composed of cDNA or gDNA derived from T cells, B-cell-depleted T cells, or PBMCs. The dataset comprised deeply sampled blood TCRbeta repertoires from subjects exposed to, actively infected with, or recovered from COVID-19. A freely available public database, intended as a resource for researchers studying the immune response to SARS-CoV-2, is where the repertoires were released. The samples were drawn from two sources: the first 160 participants of the ongoing ImmuneRACE study, and some 1,300 subjects contributed by 6 global collaborators. Sample metadata almost always included a de-identified subject ID, COVID-19 status, age in years and sex. Where HLA class I and class II types were available, the types were taken from metadata supplied by the sample provider, not from assay-based typing. On the study overall, not on this receptor specifically: How much clinical and demographic metadata was included differed by source and by participant, and the metadata was provided uncurated.

A distance of 4 bases separates the germline ends of V and J, which lose 6 bases and 4 bases respectively. From a lookup of the germline V gene, CDR1 and CDR2 are MDHEN and SYDVKM. The CDR3 contains 11 residues, cysteine and phenylalanine counted. Kept here is only the CDR3 DNA, which spans 33 bases and is read in frame from base 1. Collaborating institutions collected whole blood in K2EDTA tubes following their own protocols. For TCRbeta analysis, collaborator samples were shipped as frozen whole blood, as isolated PBMCs, or as DNA extracted from either sample type. TCRbeta CDR3 regions were amplified from genomic DNA by means of the immunoSEQ Assay, a bias-controlled multiplex PCR. The original methods were these. Within the assay, amplification of reference gene primers was used to estimate how many nucleated cells each sample contained. Sequence reads were collapsed and filtered to measure the absolute abundance of every unique TCRbeta CDR3 rearrangement. For each sample, productive Simpson clonality was calculated as the square root of Simpson's diversity index across productive rearrangements. TCRdb holds this immuneACCESS table with in-frame rearrangements only. Some clones are missing; in checked studies, unresolved V genes explain under half, and the rest has no known cause. The DNA gave D and trimming, while V, J and clone size come from that table. The sample records about 270,000 clones, just under 85% of which are singletons. The top ten hold around 4.2% of the sample.

Remarks on this clone: The specificity of this receptor is unknown. No base quality values were provided; no much bigger clone lies one nucleotide off.

This sequence originates from a woman aged 45 to 65 with active or convalescent COVID-19. The source material was peripheral blood. The chain joins TRBV28 to TRBJ1-3; a confident D gene designation cannot be given. In nucleotide form, the sequence is TGTGCCAGCAGCCCGGGAAACACCATATATTTT. Translated, this gives CASSPGNTIYF.